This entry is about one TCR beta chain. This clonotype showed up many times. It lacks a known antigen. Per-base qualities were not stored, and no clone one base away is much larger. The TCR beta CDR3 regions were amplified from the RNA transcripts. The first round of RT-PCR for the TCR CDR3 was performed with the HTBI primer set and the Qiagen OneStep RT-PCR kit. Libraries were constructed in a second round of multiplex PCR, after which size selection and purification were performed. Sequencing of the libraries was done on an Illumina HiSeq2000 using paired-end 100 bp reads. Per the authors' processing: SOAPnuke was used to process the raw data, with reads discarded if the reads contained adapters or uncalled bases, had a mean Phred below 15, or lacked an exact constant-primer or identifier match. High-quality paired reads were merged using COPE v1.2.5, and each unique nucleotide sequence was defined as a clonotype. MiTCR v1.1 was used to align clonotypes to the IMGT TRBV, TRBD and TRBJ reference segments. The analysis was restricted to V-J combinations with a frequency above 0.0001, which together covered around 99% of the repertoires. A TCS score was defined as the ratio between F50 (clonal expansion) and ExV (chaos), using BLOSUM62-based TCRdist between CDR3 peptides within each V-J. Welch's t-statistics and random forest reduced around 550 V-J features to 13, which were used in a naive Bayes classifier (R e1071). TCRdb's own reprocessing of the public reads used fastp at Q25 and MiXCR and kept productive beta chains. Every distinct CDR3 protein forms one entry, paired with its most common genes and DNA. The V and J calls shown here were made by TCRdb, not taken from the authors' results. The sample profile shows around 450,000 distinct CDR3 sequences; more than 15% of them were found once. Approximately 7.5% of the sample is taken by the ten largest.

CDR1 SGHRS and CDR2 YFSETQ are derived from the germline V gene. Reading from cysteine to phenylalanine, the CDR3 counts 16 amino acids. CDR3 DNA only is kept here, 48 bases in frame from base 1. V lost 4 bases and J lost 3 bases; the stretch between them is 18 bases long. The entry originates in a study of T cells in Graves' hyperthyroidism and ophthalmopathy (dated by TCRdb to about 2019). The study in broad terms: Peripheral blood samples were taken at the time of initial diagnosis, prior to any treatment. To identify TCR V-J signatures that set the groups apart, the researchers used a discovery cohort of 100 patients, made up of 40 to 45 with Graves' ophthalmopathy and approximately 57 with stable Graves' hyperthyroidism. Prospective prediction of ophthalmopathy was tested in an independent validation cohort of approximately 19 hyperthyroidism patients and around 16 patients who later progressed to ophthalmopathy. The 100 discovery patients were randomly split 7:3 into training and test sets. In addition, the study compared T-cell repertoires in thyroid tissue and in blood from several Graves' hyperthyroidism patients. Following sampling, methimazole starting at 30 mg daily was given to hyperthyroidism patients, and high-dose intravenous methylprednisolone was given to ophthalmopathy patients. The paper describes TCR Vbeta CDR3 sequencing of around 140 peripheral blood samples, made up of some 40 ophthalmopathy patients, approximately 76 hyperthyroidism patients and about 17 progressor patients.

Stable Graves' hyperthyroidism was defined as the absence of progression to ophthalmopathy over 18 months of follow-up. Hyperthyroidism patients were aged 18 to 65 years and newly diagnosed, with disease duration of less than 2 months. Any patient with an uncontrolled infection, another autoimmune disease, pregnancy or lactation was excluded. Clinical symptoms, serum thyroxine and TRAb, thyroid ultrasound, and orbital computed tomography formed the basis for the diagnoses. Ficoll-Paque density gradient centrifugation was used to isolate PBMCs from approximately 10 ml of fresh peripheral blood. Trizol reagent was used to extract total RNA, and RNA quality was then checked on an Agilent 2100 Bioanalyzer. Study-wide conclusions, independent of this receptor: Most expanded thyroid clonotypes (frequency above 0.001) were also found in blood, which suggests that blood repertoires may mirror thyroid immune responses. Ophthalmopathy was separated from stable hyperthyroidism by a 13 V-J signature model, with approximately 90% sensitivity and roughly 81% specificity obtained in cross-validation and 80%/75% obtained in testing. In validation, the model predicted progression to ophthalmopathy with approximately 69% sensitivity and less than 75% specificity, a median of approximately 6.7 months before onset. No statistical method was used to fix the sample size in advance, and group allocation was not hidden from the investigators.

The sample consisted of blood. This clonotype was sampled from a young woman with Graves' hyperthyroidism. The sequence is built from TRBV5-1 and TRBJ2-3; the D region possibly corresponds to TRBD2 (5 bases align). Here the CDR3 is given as CASSRGRAAPTDTQYF. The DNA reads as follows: TGCGCCAGCAGCCGAGGGCGGGCCGCGCCGACAGATACGCAGTATTTT.